These T cell receptor beta chains were read from a single sample in a study of T cell changes during pregnancy in multiple sclerosis. The protocol was immunoSEQ multiplex PCR, while the TCRdb copy is restricted to in-frame clones and leaves out a portion. The data show some 58,000 clones, over 95% seen once. The sequencing used CD8+ T cells from peripheral blood mononuclear cells, collected after pregnancy. The source of these receptors is a female donor with multiple sclerosis, enrolled in a pregnancy study. Each CDR3 is given with its conserved first and last residue. Each record gives: D gene, V gene, CDR3 length, J gene, clone size, CDR3 DNA, CDR3 protein. D genes are given only for firm matches. Rows may omit the clone size; those that give it use once, few, many or a size class.

d_gene: NA
v_gene: TRBV6-5
len: 14
j_gene: TRBJ1-5
abundance: once
CDR3nt: TGTGCCAGCAGTTACACTTCCCAAGATCAGCCCCAGCATTTT
CDR3aa: CASSYTSQDQPQHF

d_gene: NA
v_gene: TRBV5-1
len: 15
j_gene: TRBJ2-1
abundance: NA
CDR3nt: TGCGCCAGCAGCTTGGCCCCACTAGATATGGATGAGCAGTTCTTC
CDR3aa: CASSLAPLDMDEQFF

d_gene: NA
v_gene: TRBV19
len: 14
j_gene: TRBJ1-3
abundance: NA
CDR3nt: TGTGCCAGTAAGAGCGGGCAGGCTGGAAACACCATATATTTT
CDR3aa: CASKSGQAGNTIYF

d_gene: NA
v_gene: TRBV7-6
len: 15
j_gene: TRBJ1-4
abundance: NA
CDR3nt: TGTGCCAGCAGCTTATTGCGGGGGAAGGATGAAAAACTGTTTTTT
CDR3aa: CASSLLRGKDEKLFF

d_gene: TRBD2
v_gene: TRBV7-9
len: 16
j_gene: TRBJ2-1
abundance: once
CDR3nt: TGTGCCAGCAGCGTTTGGACTAGCGGGAGTAGAGATGAGCAGTTCTTC
CDR3aa: CASSVWTSGSRDEQFF

d_gene: TRBD1
v_gene: TRBV19
len: 14
j_gene: TRBJ1-2
abundance: medium-sized
CDR3nt: TGTGCCAGTAGCCACGGGACAGGGCGGAAGGGCTACACCTTC
CDR3aa: CASSHGTGRKGYTF

d_gene: NA
v_gene: TRBV28
len: 13
j_gene: TRBJ2-5
abundance: once
CDR3nt: TGTGCCAGCAGTTTTTCAGGACCGGGACATCAGTACTTC
CDR3aa: CASSFSGPGHQYF

d_gene: NA
v_gene: TRBV5-8
len: 15
j_gene: TRBJ2-7
abundance: NA
CDR3nt: TGTGCCAGCAGCTTGCGAGGTCTTTCGGTCTACGAGCAGTACTTC
CDR3aa: CASSLRGLSVYEQYF

d_gene: NA
v_gene: TRBV7-6
len: 12
j_gene: TRBJ2-1
abundance: NA
CDR3nt: TGTGCCAGCAGCTTAGGGGACAATCGGCAGTTCTTC
CDR3aa: CASSLGDNRQFF

d_gene: NA
v_gene: TRBV27
len: 14
j_gene: TRBJ1-2
abundance: NA
CDR3nt: TGTGCCAGCAGAACGGGGGTAACCACCTATGGCTACACCTTC
CDR3aa: CASRTGVTTYGYTF

d_gene: NA
v_gene: TRBV29-1
len: 13
j_gene: TRBJ1-5
abundance: NA
CDR3nt: TGCAGCGTACAAGACGGGGACTATCAGCCCCAGCATTTT
CDR3aa: CSVQDGDYQPQHF

d_gene: TRBD1
v_gene: TRBV7-9
len: 17
j_gene: TRBJ2-7
abundance: NA
CDR3nt: TGTGCCAGCAGCCCAGCGACCACCGGGACAGGGTTTTACGAGCAGTACTTC
CDR3aa: CASSPATTGTGFYEQYF

d_gene: NA
v_gene: TRBV29-1
len: 12
j_gene: TRBJ2-5
abundance: NA
CDR3nt: TGCAGCGTTGCTGACAGTGTTGAGACCCAGTACTTC
CDR3aa: CSVADSVETQYF

d_gene: TRBD1
v_gene: TRBV6-6
len: 15
j_gene: TRBJ1-3
abundance: once
CDR3nt: TGTGCCAGCAGTCGGACAGGCGGCTCTGGAAACACCATATATTTT
CDR3aa: CASSRTGGSGNTIYF

d_gene: NA
v_gene: TRBV27
len: 14
j_gene: TRBJ1-5
abundance: NA
CDR3nt: TGTGCCAGCAGCCCCGGACAGCGAAATCAGCCCCAGCATTTT
CDR3aa: CASSPGQRNQPQHF

d_gene: NA
v_gene: TRBV28
len: 14
j_gene: TRBJ1-5
abundance: NA
CDR3nt: TGTGCCAGCAGGTCGGGGTTCAGCAATCAGCCCCAGCATTTT
CDR3aa: CASRSGFSNQPQHF

d_gene: TRBD2
v_gene: TRBV7-8
len: 19
j_gene: TRBJ2-1
abundance: NA
CDR3nt: TGTGCCAGCAGCTTAGCGTGGGGGTTGTCTGCTAGCGGGTACAATGAGCAGTTCTTC
CDR3aa: CASSLAWGLSASGYNEQFF

d_gene: NA
v_gene: TRBV4-2
len: 16
j_gene: TRBJ1-2
abundance: NA
CDR3nt: TGTGCCAGCAGCCAAGATGGCGGCAGGGACTATGTCGGCTACACCTTC
CDR3aa: CASSQDGGRDYVGYTF

d_gene: NA
v_gene: TRBV6-6
len: 14
j_gene: TRBJ2-1
abundance: once
CDR3nt: TGTGCCAGCAGTACAGGCCCTAGGGCAGGTGAGCAGTTCTTC
CDR3aa: CASSTGPRAGEQFF

d_gene: TRBD1
v_gene: TRBV19
len: 14
j_gene: TRBJ2-1
abundance: NA
CDR3nt: TGTGCCAGTAGTATCGGGACAGCCTACAATGAGCAGTTCTTC
CDR3aa: CASSIGTAYNEQFF

d_gene: NA
v_gene: TRBV19
len: 13
j_gene: TRBJ2-7
abundance: NA
CDR3nt: TGTGCCAGTAGAGAGGGTAGCTCCTACGAGCAGTACTTC
CDR3aa: CASREGSSYEQYF

d_gene: NA
v_gene: TRBV27
len: 14
j_gene: TRBJ2-3
abundance: NA
CDR3nt: TGTGCCAGCAGTTTTGCGAGGGGCACAGATACGCAGTATTTT
CDR3aa: CASSFARGTDTQYF

d_gene: TRBD2
v_gene: TRBV16
len: 16
j_gene: TRBJ2-1
abundance: NA
CDR3nt: TGTGCCAGCAGCCAGACCGGGACTAGCGGGAACAATGAGCAGTTCTTC
CDR3aa: CASSQTGTSGNNEQFF

d_gene: TRBD2
v_gene: TRBV7-9
len: 12
j_gene: TRBJ2-1
abundance: NA
CDR3nt: TGTGCCAGCAGCCTCCTAGCGGGAGAGCAGTTCTTC
CDR3aa: CASSLLAGEQFF

d_gene: NA
v_gene: TRBV6-5
len: 12
j_gene: TRBJ2-1
abundance: NA
CDR3nt: TGTGCCAGCAGTTCTTCTAGCATTGAGCAGTTCTTC
CDR3aa: CASSSSSIEQFF

d_gene: NA
v_gene: TRBV27
len: 15
j_gene: TRBJ2-5
abundance: NA
CDR3nt: TGTGCCAGCAGTTTAGATGGTGGCAACCAAGAGACCCAGTACTTC
CDR3aa: CASSLDGGNQETQYF

d_gene: TRBD2
v_gene: TRBV19
len: 21
j_gene: TRBJ2-1
abundance: NA
CDR3nt: TGTGCCAGTAGTCCCTCCTCAGGGGACACCGGGACTAGCGGTTACTACAATGAGCAGTTCTTC
CDR3aa: CASSPSSGDTGTSGYYNEQFF

d_gene: NA
v_gene: TRBV7-9
len: 14
j_gene: TRBJ2-2
abundance: NA
CDR3nt: TGTGCCAGCAGCCCGGACTCTTACGGTGGGGAGCTGTTTTTT
CDR3aa: CASSPDSYGGELFF

d_gene: TRBD2
v_gene: TRBV19
len: 15
j_gene: TRBJ2-1
abundance: NA
CDR3nt: TGTGCCAGTAGTATCGGTGCGGGAGGTTACAATGAGCAGTTCTTC
CDR3aa: CASSIGAGGYNEQFF

d_gene: TRBD2
v_gene: TRBV10-3
len: 16
j_gene: TRBJ2-1
abundance: NA
CDR3nt: TGTGCCATCAGTGAGTCAGGACTAGCGGTCTACAATGAGCAGTTCTTC
CDR3aa: CAISESGLAVYNEQFF

d_gene: NA
v_gene: TRBV14
len: 13
j_gene: TRBJ2-1
abundance: NA
CDR3nt: TGTGCCAGCAGCCAAGCCGACGGGAATGAGCAGTTCTTC
CDR3aa: CASSQADGNEQFF

d_gene: NA
v_gene: TRBV4-1
len: 14
j_gene: TRBJ1-1
abundance: NA
CDR3nt: TGCGCCAGCAGCCAAGAGGGCTCAGACACTGAAGCTTTCTTT
CDR3aa: CASSQEGSDTEAFF

d_gene: NA
v_gene: TRBV19
len: 16
j_gene: TRBJ2-7
abundance: once
CDR3nt: TGTGCCAGTAGTATAGCCGGGAAACCGAGCTCCTACGAGCAGTACTTC
CDR3aa: CASSIAGKPSSYEQYF

d_gene: TRBD2
v_gene: TRBV27
len: 14
j_gene: TRBJ2-7
abundance: NA
CDR3nt: TGTGCCAGCAGTATAGCGGGTAGGCCCTACGAGCAGTACTTC
CDR3aa: CASSIAGRPYEQYF

d_gene: NA
v_gene: TRBV19
len: 15
j_gene: TRBJ2-1
abundance: NA
CDR3nt: TGTGCCAGTAGTATGGTCCCCACTAGGACGAACGAGCAGTTCTTC
CDR3aa: CASSMVPTRTNEQFF

d_gene: TRBD1
v_gene: TRBV4-2
len: 13
j_gene: TRBJ2-2
abundance: NA
CDR3nt: TGTGCCAGCAGTCACACAGGGGCCGGGGAGCTGTTTTTT
CDR3aa: CASSHTGAGELFF

d_gene: NA
v_gene: TRBV7-9
len: 15
j_gene: TRBJ1-5
abundance: NA
CDR3nt: TGTGCCAGCAGCTTAGCAGAGGGTGGCAATCAGCCCCAGCATTTT
CDR3aa: CASSLAEGGNQPQHF

d_gene: NA
v_gene: TRBV11-2
len: 15
j_gene: TRBJ2-7
abundance: NA
CDR3nt: TGTGCCAGCAGCTCGGACGGGACTGCCCCGTACGAGCAGTACTTC
CDR3aa: CASSSDGTAPYEQYF

d_gene: NA
v_gene: TRBV10-3
len: 14
j_gene: TRBJ2-6
abundance: NA
CDR3nt: TGTGCCACCCCAGGGGAATCTGGGGCCAACGTCCTGACTTTC
CDR3aa: CATPGESGANVLTF

d_gene: NA
v_gene: TRBV19
len: 12
j_gene: TRBJ2-7
abundance: NA
CDR3nt: TGTGCCACTAGCGCGAGCTCCTACGAGCAGTACTTC
CDR3aa: CATSASSYEQYF

d_gene: NA
v_gene: TRBV28
len: 15
j_gene: TRBJ1-2
abundance: NA
CDR3nt: TGTGCCAGCAGTCTAACAGGGAATATTAACTATGGCTACACCTTC
CDR3aa: CASSLTGNINYGYTF

d_gene: NA
v_gene: TRBV15
len: 15
j_gene: TRBJ2-1
abundance: NA
CDR3nt: TGTGCCACCAGCAGAGTTCGTGAGGGCTACAATGAGCAGTTCTTC
CDR3aa: CATSRVREGYNEQFF

d_gene: NA
v_gene: TRBV6-4
len: 14
j_gene: TRBJ1-2
abundance: NA
CDR3nt: TGTGCCAGCAGTGACTCGATAGGAGTTTATGGCTACACCTTC
CDR3aa: CASSDSIGVYGYTF

d_gene: NA
v_gene: TRBV18
len: 15
j_gene: TRBJ2-7
abundance: NA
CDR3nt: TGTGCCAGCTCACCAATCGGGGGAAACCCCTACGAGCAGTACTTC
CDR3aa: CASSPIGGNPYEQYF

d_gene: NA
v_gene: TRBV28
len: 13
j_gene: TRBJ2-7
abundance: once
CDR3nt: TGTGCCAGCAGTTTAAACAGTTTTGTCGAGCAGTACTTC
CDR3aa: CASSLNSFVEQYF

d_gene: NA
v_gene: TRBV21-1
len: 14
j_gene: TRBJ2-5
abundance: NA
CDR3nt: TGTGCCAGCATCAGGTCTAGGGGTGTGGAGACCCAGTACTTC
CDR3aa: CASIRSRGVETQYF

d_gene: NA
v_gene: TRBV25-1
len: 12
j_gene: TRBJ1-2
abundance: NA
CDR3nt: TGTGCCAGCAGTGAATCGACTGAGGGCTACACCTTC
CDR3aa: CASSESTEGYTF

d_gene: NA
v_gene: TRBV5-6
len: 11
j_gene: TRBJ2-7
abundance: NA
CDR3nt: TGTGCCAGCAGCTTGGGGCACGAGCAGTACTTC
CDR3aa: CASSLGHEQYF

d_gene: TRBD2
v_gene: TRBV2
len: 11
j_gene: TRBJ2-7
abundance: NA
CDR3nt: TGTGCCACCCGGGGAGGGTCGGAGCAGTACTTC
CDR3aa: CATRGGSEQYF

d_gene: NA
v_gene: TRBV19
len: 15
j_gene: TRBJ2-3
abundance: NA
CDR3nt: TGTGCCAGTAGTAGTACAGCGGTGAGCACAGATACGCAGTATTTT
CDR3aa: CASSSTAVSTDTQYF

d_gene: NA
v_gene: TRBV7-9
len: 13
j_gene: TRBJ2-7
abundance: NA
CDR3nt: TGTGCCAGCAGATCAGGGCTCTCCTACGAGCAGTACTTC
CDR3aa: CASRSGLSYEQYF